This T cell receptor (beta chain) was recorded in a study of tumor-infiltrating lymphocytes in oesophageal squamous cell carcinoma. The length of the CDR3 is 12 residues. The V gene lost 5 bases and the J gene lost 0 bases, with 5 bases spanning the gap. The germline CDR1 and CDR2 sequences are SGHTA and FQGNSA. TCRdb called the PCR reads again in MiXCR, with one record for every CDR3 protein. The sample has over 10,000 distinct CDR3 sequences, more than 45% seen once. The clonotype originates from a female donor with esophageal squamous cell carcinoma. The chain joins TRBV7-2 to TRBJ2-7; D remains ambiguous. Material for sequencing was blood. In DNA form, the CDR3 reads TGTGCCAGCAGCCAGAACTCCTACGAGCAGTACTTC. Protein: CASSQNSYEQYF.